This is a list of T cell receptor beta chains from one sample in a study of beta chain features in type 1 diabetes. Sequencing used immunoSEQ multiplex PCR; TCRdb keeps in-frame clones, though not all of them. Of roughly 340,000 clones in the sample, about 12% are singletons; the top ten hold around 0.01%. What was sequenced was naive CD4+ T cells from blood. The receptors shown here come from a woman aged 18-29 years with type 1 diabetes. The CDR3 runs from the conserved cysteine through the conserved F or W. Each record gives: D gene, V gene, clone size, J gene, CDR3 DNA, CDR3 protein. D genes are given only for firm matches. Some rows have no size entry. The others give once, few or many, or a class for an expanded clone.

d_gene: NA
v_gene: TRBV6-6
abundance: NA
j_gene: TRBJ1-2
CDR3nt: TGTGCCAGCAGTTACCTTAGCTACACCTTC
CDR3aa: CASSYLSYTF

d_gene: TRBD2
v_gene: TRBV25-1
abundance: few
j_gene: TRBJ2-3
CDR3nt: TGTGCCAGCGGACTAGCGGGAGGTGATACGCAGTATTTT
CDR3aa: CASGLAGGDTQYF

d_gene: NA
v_gene: TRBV2
abundance: NA
j_gene: TRBJ1-6
CDR3nt: TGTGCCAGCAGGGACAGTTATAATTCACCCCTCCACTTT
CDR3aa: CASRDSYNSPLHF

d_gene: NA
v_gene: TRBV7-9
abundance: NA
j_gene: TRBJ2-7
CDR3nt: TGTGCCAGCAGCTTAGGGTGGCAACCCTACGAGCAGTACTTC
CDR3aa: CASSLGWQPYEQYF

d_gene: TRBD1
v_gene: TRBV7-2
abundance: NA
j_gene: TRBJ1-1
CDR3nt: TGTGCCAGCAGCTTAGTCAGGGGACAGGGGAGCACTGAAGCTTTCTTT
CDR3aa: CASSLVRGQGSTEAFF

d_gene: NA
v_gene: TRBV7-2
abundance: NA
j_gene: TRBJ2-1
CDR3nt: TGTGCCAGCAGCTTGGGCCATTACTCCTACAATGAGCAGTTCTTC
CDR3aa: CASSLGHYSYNEQFF

d_gene: TRBD1
v_gene: TRBV10-3
abundance: few
j_gene: TRBJ1-3
CDR3nt: TGTGCCATCAGAGGACAGGGGACCGGAAACACCATATATTTT
CDR3aa: CAIRGQGTGNTIYF

d_gene: NA
v_gene: TRBV18
abundance: NA
j_gene: TRBJ1-5
CDR3nt: TGTGCCAGCTCACCACAGCGCAATCAGCCCCAGCATTTT
CDR3aa: CASSPQRNQPQHF

d_gene: TRBD2
v_gene: TRBV7-9
abundance: few
j_gene: TRBJ2-1
CDR3nt: TGTGCCAGCAGCCGGGGGGGGAATGAGCAGTTCTTC
CDR3aa: CASSRGGNEQFF

d_gene: TRBD2
v_gene: TRBV29-1
abundance: few
j_gene: TRBJ2-1
CDR3nt: TGCAGCGTTGCTCCGGGACTAGCGGAAGGACACCTGTTCTTC
CDR3aa: CSVAPGLAEGHLFF

d_gene: NA
v_gene: TRBV10-3
abundance: NA
j_gene: TRBJ2-1
CDR3nt: TGTGCCATCAGCCACCACAGGGACCATGAGCAGTTCTTC
CDR3aa: CAISHHRDHEQFF

d_gene: NA
v_gene: TRBV11-2
abundance: NA
j_gene: TRBJ1-1
CDR3nt: TGTGCCAGCAGCCCAAACAGGAACACTGAAGCTTTCTTT
CDR3aa: CASSPNRNTEAFF

d_gene: NA
v_gene: TRBV4-3
abundance: few
j_gene: TRBJ2-3
CDR3nt: TGCGCCAGCAGCAAAGAGGGCCCGGTATTTGGGGATACGCAGTATTTT
CDR3aa: CASSKEGPVFGDTQYF

d_gene: NA
v_gene: TRBV4-3
abundance: few
j_gene: TRBJ2-2
CDR3nt: TGCGCCAGCAGCCGAACCGACGGAGGCGTTAGCGGGGAGCTGTTTTTT
CDR3aa: CASSRTDGGVSGELFF

d_gene: TRBD1
v_gene: TRBV5-1
abundance: few
j_gene: TRBJ2-7
CDR3nt: TGCGCCAGCAGCTTTAATTCAGGACAGGGGTCCCACGAGCAGTACTTC
CDR3aa: CASSFNSGQGSHEQYF

d_gene: TRBD2
v_gene: TRBV7-9
abundance: NA
j_gene: TRBJ2-1
CDR3nt: TGTGCCAGCAGCCGAGCGGGGGATAGTGAGCAGTTCTTC
CDR3aa: CASSRAGDSEQFF

d_gene: NA
v_gene: TRBV18
abundance: NA
j_gene: TRBJ1-6
CDR3nt: TGTGCCAGCTCACCGGGGACACTAAGTTCAAATTCACCCCTCCACTTT
CDR3aa: CASSPGTLSSNSPLHF

d_gene: TRBD1
v_gene: TRBV4-3
abundance: few
j_gene: TRBJ1-2
CDR3nt: TGCGCCAGCAGCCGGGAGACAGGGACAAACTATGGCTACACCTTC
CDR3aa: CASSRETGTNYGYTF

d_gene: NA
v_gene: TRBV5-5
abundance: few
j_gene: TRBJ1-6
CDR3nt: TGTGCCAGCGGCCCCGGGGTGGGCTCACCCCTCCACTTT
CDR3aa: CASGPGVGSPLHF

d_gene: NA
v_gene: TRBV10-3
abundance: few
j_gene: TRBJ1-6
CDR3nt: TGTGCCATCACCGCGACAGCCAATTCACCCCTCCACTTT
CDR3aa: CAITATANSPLHF

d_gene: TRBD1
v_gene: TRBV29-1
abundance: NA
j_gene: TRBJ2-6
CDR3nt: TGCAGCGTCAAGACAGGGTCCATCTCTGGGGCCAACGTCCTGACTTTC
CDR3aa: CSVKTGSISGANVLTF

d_gene: NA
v_gene: TRBV7-9
abundance: NA
j_gene: TRBJ1-1
CDR3nt: TGTGCCAGCAGCCCACAGGGACGAGACACTGAAGCTTTCTTT
CDR3aa: CASSPQGRDTEAFF

d_gene: TRBD1
v_gene: TRBV14
abundance: NA
j_gene: TRBJ1-2
CDR3nt: TGTGCCAGCAGCCAAGCCGGGACAGGGGGCGGTTATGGCTACACCTTC
CDR3aa: CASSQAGTGGGYGYTF

d_gene: NA
v_gene: TRBV16
abundance: NA
j_gene: TRBJ1-1
CDR3nt: TGTGCCAGTTTTGCGGCCCTGAACACTGAAGCTTTCTTT
CDR3aa: CASFAALNTEAFF

d_gene: TRBD2
v_gene: TRBV7-2
abundance: NA
j_gene: TRBJ2-7
CDR3nt: TGTGCCAGCAGCGTGGGACTAGCCGCGAGCGAGCAGTACTTC
CDR3aa: CASSVGLAASEQYF

d_gene: NA
v_gene: TRBV21-1
abundance: few
j_gene: TRBJ2-1
CDR3nt: TGTGCCAGCAGCAGAGCCCCCCAGACAGGGTGCAACAATGAGCAGTTCTTC
CDR3aa: CASSRAPQTGCNNEQFF

d_gene: TRBD1
v_gene: TRBV7-8
abundance: few
j_gene: TRBJ1-4
CDR3nt: TGTGCCAGCAGCGCCCCCGGGACAGGGAATGAAAAACTGTTTTTT
CDR3aa: CASSAPGTGNEKLFF

d_gene: NA
v_gene: TRBV18
abundance: few
j_gene: TRBJ1-1
CDR3nt: TGTGCCAGCTCACATGAGGCAAGGAACACTGAAGCTTTCTTT
CDR3aa: CASSHEARNTEAFF

d_gene: NA
v_gene: TRBV28
abundance: NA
j_gene: TRBJ2-1
CDR3nt: TGTGCCAGCACCCGGGGAGGATTATCCTACAATGAGCAGTTCTTC
CDR3aa: CASTRGGLSYNEQFF

d_gene: TRBD1
v_gene: TRBV18
abundance: NA
j_gene: TRBJ2-7
CDR3nt: TGTGCCAGCTCACTAGGACAGGAATACGAGCAGTACTTC
CDR3aa: CASSLGQEYEQYF

d_gene: TRBD2
v_gene: TRBV27
abundance: NA
j_gene: TRBJ2-3
CDR3nt: TGTGCCAGCAGTTTTCTAGCGGGGGTCGGAGATACGCAGTATTTT
CDR3aa: CASSFLAGVGDTQYF

d_gene: TRBD2
v_gene: TRBV15
abundance: NA
j_gene: TRBJ2-1
CDR3nt: TGTGCCACCAGCACCCCTAGCGGAAAAAATGAGCAGTTCTTC
CDR3aa: CATSTPSGKNEQFF

d_gene: TRBD1
v_gene: TRBV7-2
abundance: NA
j_gene: TRBJ1-5
CDR3nt: TGTGCCAGCAGCGAGACGCAGGGGGATCAGCCCCAGCATTTT
CDR3aa: CASSETQGDQPQHF

d_gene: TRBD2
v_gene: TRBV28
abundance: NA
j_gene: TRBJ2-1
CDR3nt: TGTGCCAGCAGTACGGCGGGAGGGCCTAGGGATGAGCAGTTCTTC
CDR3aa: CASSTAGGPRDEQFF